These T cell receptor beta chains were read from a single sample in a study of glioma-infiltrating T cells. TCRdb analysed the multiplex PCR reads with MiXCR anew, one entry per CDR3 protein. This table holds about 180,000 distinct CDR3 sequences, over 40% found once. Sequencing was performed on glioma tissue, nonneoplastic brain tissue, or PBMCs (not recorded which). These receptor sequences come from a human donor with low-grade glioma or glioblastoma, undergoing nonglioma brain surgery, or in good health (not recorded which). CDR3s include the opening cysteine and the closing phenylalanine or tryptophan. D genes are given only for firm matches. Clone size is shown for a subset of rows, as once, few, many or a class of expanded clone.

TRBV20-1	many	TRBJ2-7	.	TGCAGTGTCAGGGCCTATACCTACGAGCAGTACTTC	CSVRAYTYEQYF
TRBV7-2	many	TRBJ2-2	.	TGTGCCAGCAGCTTAGCGGGAGGAATGGGCACCGGGGAGCTGTTTTTT	CASSLAGGMGTGELFF
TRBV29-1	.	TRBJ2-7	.	TGCAGCGTTCAAGAAAGTGGCTACGAGGAGTACTTC	CSVQESGYEEYF
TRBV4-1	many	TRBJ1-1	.	TGCGCCAGCAGCCAAGATCGAGTAGGCAGTGAAGCTTTCTTT	CASSQDRVGSEAFF
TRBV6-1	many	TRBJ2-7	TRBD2	TGTGCCAGCAGTAGGACTAGCGGGGGTATCTCCTACGAGCAGTACTTC	CASSRTSGGISYEQYF
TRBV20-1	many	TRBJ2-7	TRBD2	TGCAGTGCTAATCGGGGACTAGCGGAGTCCTACGAGCAGTACTTC	CSANRGLAESYEQYF
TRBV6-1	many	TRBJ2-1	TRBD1	TGTGCCAGCAGATACATCAGCGGACAGGGCTCAAGGGCGAACAATGAGCAGTTCTTC	CASRYISGQGSRANNEQFF
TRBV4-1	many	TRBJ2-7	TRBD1	TGCGCCAGCAGCCATCGAGACAGGGTCCACGAGCAGTACTTC	CASSHRDRVHEQYF
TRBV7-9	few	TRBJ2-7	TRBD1	TGTGCCAGCAGCTTAATAAGTGGACAGGGCATCTACGAGCAGTACTTC	CASSLISGQGIYEQYF
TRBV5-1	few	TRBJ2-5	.	TGCGCCAGCAGCTTGGGGTTCCTGCCGGAGACCCAGTACTTC	CASSLGFLPETQYF
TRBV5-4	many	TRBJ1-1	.	TGTGCCAGCAGCTTGGACAGGGCAAACACTGAAGCTTTCTTT	CASSLDRANTEAFF
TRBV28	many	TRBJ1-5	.	TGTGCCAGCAGACTCAGAAGGGAGGTCCAGCATTTT	CASRLRREVQHF
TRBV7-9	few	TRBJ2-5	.	TGTGCCAGCAGCTCCCAAGGTCAAGGGACCCAGTACTTC	CASSSQGQGTQYF
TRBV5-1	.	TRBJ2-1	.	TGCGCCAGCAGCCCCCCCCTAGGCTCCTACAATGAGCAGTTCTTC	CASSPPLGSYNEQFF
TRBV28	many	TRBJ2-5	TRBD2	TGTGCCAGCAGTTTATTTGGGGGAGGGTTCATCGAGACCCAGTACTTC	CASSLFGGGFIETQYF
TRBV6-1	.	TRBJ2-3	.	TGTGCCAGCAGTGTTAATACAGGTGACTTAGCAATTTCTGCGCATTATTTT	CASSVNTGDLAISAHYF
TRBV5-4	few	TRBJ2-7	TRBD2	TGTGCCAGCAGCAAAAGCGGGACTCACGACGAGCAGTACTTC	CASSKSGTHDEQYF
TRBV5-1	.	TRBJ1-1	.	TGCGCCAGCAGATTCGAGGGGACTGAAGCTTTCTTT	CASRFEGTEAFF
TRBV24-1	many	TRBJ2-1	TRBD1	TGTGCCACCAGTGACCCGGGACAGGGAGACAATGAGCAGTTCTTC	CATSDPGQGDNEQFF
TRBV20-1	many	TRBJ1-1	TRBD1	TGCAGGTCAGGGGGGGGGATCATGAACACTGAAGCTTTCTTT	CRSGGGIMNTEAFF
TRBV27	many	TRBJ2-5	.	TGTGCCAGCAGTTTGTTCTCGACTCTCTTGGGAGAGACCCAGTACTTC	CASSLFSTLLGETQYF
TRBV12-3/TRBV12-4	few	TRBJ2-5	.	TGTGCCAGCAGACGCAACGGAGGGGAGACCCAGTACTTC	CASRRNGGETQYF
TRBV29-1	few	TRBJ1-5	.	TGCAGCGTTGAGTACGAAGGGGGGCAGCCCCAGCATTTT	CSVEYEGGQPQHF
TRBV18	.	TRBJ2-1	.	TGTGCCAGCTCACCCCAGCCAGGGGAGTATAGTGAGCAGTTCTTC	CASSPQPGEYSEQFF
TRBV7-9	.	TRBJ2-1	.	TGTGCCAGCAGCTGGATCAGGGGCAATGAGCAGTTCTTC	CASSWIRGNEQFF
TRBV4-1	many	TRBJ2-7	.	TGCGCCAGCAGCCAAGTGTGGCAGGGACACGAGCAGTACTTC	CASSQVWQGHEQYF
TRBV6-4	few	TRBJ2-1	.	TGTGCCAGCAGTGTCCATTCCTACAATGAGCAGTCCTTC	CASSVHSYNEQSF
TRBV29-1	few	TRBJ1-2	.	TGCAGCACTCGCGACAGAACTGAGGGCTACACCTTC	CSTRDRTEGYTF
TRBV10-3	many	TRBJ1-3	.	TGTGCCATCAGTGAGCAAGGCTCTGGAAACACCATATATTTT	CAISEQGSGNTIYF
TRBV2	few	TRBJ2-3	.	TGTGCCAGCAGCCCCACTGCCGGGCCCCCCACTGATACGCAGTATTTT	CASSPTAGPPTDTQYF
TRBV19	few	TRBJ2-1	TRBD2	TGTGCCAGTAGTATACTAGCGGAAAATGAGCAGTTCTTC	CASSILAENEQFF
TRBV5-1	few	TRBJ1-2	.	TGCGCCAGCAGCTTGGAGGGGGTGGATGGCTACACCTTC	CASSLEGVDGYTF
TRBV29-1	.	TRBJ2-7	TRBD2	TGCAGCGTCTCTAGCGGGGCAACAACTGAGCAGTACTTC	CSVSSGATTEQYF
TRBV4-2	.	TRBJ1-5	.	TGTGCCAGCAGACAAGAGAGAGTTCAGCCCAAGCATTTT	CASRQERVQPKHF
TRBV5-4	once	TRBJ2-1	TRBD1	TGTGCCAGCAGCTTAAGGTCTCCCGGGACAGGGGTGGTAGCGTTCTTC	CASSLRSPGTGVVAFF
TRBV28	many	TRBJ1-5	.	TGTGCCAGCAGTACCCCCCAGGGGTCAGGTCAGCCCCAGCATTTT	CASSTPQGSGQPQHF
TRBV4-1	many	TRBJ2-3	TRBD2	TGCGCCAGCAGCCAAGATCCGGCGGGAGTAGGCACAGATACGCAGTATTTT	CASSQDPAGVGTDTQYF
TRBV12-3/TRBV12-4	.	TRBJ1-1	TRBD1	TGTGCCAGCAGTCCAACCTTGGACAGGCGTGAAGCTTTCTTT	CASSPTLDRREAFF
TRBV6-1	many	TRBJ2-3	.	TGTGCCAGCAGTCGGGACCTTGGGACAGATACGCAGTATTTT	CASSRDLGTDTQYF